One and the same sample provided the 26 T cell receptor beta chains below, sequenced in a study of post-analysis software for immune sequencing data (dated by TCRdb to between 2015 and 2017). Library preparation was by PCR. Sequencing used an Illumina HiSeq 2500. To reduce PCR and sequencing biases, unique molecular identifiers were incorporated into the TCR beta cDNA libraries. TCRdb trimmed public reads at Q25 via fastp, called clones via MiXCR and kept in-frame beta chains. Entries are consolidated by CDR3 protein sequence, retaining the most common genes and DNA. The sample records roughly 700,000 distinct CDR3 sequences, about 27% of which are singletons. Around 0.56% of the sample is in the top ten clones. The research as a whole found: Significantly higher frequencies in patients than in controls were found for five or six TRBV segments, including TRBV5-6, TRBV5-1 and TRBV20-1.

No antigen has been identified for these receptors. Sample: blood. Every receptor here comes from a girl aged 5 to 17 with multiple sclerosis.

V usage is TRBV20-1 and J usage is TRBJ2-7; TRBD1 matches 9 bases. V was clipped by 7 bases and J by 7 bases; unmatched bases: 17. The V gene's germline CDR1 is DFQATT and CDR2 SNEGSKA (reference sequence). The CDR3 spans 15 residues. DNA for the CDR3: TGCAGTGGTAGGACAGGGGTGTTTGTTCTCAGTGAGCAGTACTTC. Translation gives CSGRTGVFVLSEQYF.

The CDR3 nucleotides read TGCAGTGCTAGAGACTTAAGGGAACCGTTCTTC. Protein sequence: CSARDLREPFF. The chain joins TRBV20-1 to TRBJ2-1; no reliable D call. Trimming pared 0 bases from V and 15 bases from J, leaving 12 bases between. Germline V gives CDR1 DFQATT, CDR2 SNEGSKA (reference sequence). The CDR3 consists of 11 residues.

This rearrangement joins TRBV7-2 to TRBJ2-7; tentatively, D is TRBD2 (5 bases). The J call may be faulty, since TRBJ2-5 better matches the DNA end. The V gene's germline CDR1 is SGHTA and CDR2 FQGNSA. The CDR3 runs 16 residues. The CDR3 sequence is CASSLPYSGKDRTQYF. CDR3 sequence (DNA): TGTGCCAGCAGCTTACCGTATTCGGGGAAAGATCGGACCCAGTACTTC.

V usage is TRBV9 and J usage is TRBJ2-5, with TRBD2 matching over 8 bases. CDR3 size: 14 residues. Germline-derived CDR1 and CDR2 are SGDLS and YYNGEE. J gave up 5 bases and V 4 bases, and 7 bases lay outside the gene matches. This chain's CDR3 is CASSPPGGHETQYF. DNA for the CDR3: TGTGCCAGCAGCCCCCCGGGGGGGCACGAGACCCAGTACTTC.

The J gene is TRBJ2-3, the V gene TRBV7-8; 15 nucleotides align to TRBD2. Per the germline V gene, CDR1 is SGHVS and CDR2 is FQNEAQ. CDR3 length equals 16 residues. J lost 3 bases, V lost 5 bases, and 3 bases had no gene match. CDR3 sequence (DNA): TGTGCCAGCAGCACCGGGACTAGCGGGAGGACAGATACGCAGTATTTT. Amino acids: CASSTGTSGRTDTQYF.

The CDR3 here is CASTLIPKTTGELFF. CDR3 DNA: TGCGCCAGCACCCTTATCCCCAAGACCACCGGGGAGCTGTTTTTT. V gene TRBV5-1 combines with J gene TRBJ2-2; no clear D gene. Germline-derived CDR1 and CDR2 are SGHRS and YFSETQ. The ends were cut back, 6 bases at V and 4 bases at J, with 16 bases in the middle. This CDR3 region has 15 residues.

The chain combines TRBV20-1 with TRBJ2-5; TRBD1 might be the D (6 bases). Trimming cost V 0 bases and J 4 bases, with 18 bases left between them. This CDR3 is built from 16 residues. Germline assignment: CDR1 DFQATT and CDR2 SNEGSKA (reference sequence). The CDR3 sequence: CSARDSARGARETQYF. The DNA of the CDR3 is TGCAGTGCTAGAGACTCGGCCAGGGGCGCGCGAGAGACCCAGTACTTC.

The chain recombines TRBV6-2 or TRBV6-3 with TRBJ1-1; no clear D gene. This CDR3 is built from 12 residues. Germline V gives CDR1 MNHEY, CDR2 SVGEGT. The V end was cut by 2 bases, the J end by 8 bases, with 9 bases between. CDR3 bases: TGTGCCAGCAGTTACCCCAACCCCGAAGCTTTCTTT. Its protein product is CASSYPNPEAFF.

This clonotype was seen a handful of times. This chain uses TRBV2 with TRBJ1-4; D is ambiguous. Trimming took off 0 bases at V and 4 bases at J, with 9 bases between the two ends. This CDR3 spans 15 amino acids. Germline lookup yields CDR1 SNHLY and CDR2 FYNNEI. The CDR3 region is CASSEAFGFNEKLFF. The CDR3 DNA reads TGTGCCAGCAGTGAAGCGTTCGGATTTAATGAAAAACTGTTTTTT.

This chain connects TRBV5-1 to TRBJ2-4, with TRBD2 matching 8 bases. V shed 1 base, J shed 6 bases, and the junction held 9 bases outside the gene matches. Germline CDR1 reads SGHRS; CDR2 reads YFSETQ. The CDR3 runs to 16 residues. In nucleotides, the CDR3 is TGCGCCAGCAGCTTGTCTCTGGCGGGGGGAAGAAACATTCAGTACTTC. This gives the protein CASSLSLAGGRNIQYF.

CDR3 in amino acids: CASSLLDGGVEKLFF. The DNA for the CDR3 is TGTGCCAGCAGTTTACTGGATGGTGGGGTCGAAAAACTGTTTTTT. The V call is TRBV28, the J call TRBJ1-4; unclear D gene. Looked up from germline, CDR1 is MDHEN and CDR2 is SYDVKM. V was clipped by 2 bases and J by 8 bases, with 15 bases between them. This CDR3 region has 15 residues.

In nucleotides, the CDR3 is TGCAGTGCCGAGTCCTATAGCGGGGCCCACCGGGAGACCCAGTACTTC. It yields the protein CSAESYSGAHRETQYF. The chain uses TRBV20-1 and TRBJ2-5, with 8 bases aligning to TRBD2. The V gene end was trimmed by 6 bases and the J gene end by 5 bases; junction bases not matched to a gene: 17. Germline V gene data show CDR1 as DFQATT and CDR2 as SNEGSKA (reference sequence). The CDR3 runs 16 residues.

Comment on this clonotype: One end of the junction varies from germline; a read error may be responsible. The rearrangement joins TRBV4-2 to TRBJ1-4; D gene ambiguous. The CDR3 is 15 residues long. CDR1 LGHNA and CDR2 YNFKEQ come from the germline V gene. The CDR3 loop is CVSSQAQEPNEKLFF. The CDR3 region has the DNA TGTGTCAGCAGCCAAGCGCAGGAACCTAATGAAAAACTGTTTTTT.

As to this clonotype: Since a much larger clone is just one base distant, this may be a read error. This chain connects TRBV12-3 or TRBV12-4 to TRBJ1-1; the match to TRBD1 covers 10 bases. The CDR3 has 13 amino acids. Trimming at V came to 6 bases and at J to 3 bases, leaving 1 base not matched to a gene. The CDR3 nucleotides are TGTGCCAGCAGGGGGACAGGGGACACTGAAGCTTTCTTT. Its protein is CASRGTGDTEAFF.

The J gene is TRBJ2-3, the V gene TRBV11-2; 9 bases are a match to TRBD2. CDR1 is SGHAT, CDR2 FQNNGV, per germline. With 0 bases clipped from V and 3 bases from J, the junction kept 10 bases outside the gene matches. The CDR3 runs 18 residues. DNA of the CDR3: TGTGCCAGCAGCTTAGATCTTGTGGCGGGAGGGATGACAGATACGCAGTATTTT. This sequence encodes CASSLDLVAGGMTDTQYF.

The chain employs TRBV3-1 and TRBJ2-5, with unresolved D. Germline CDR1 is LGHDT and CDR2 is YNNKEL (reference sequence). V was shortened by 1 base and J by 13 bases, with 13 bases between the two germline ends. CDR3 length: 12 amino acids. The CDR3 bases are TGTGCCAGCAGCCAAGTCTCGAGGCGCAGGTACTTC. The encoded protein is CASSQVSRRRYF.

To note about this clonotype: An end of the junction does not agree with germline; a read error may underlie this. The CDR3 is CASSAGLAGIYNAQFF. As DNA, the CDR3 is TGTGCCAGCAGCGCTGGGCTAGCGGGGATTTACAATGCGCAGTTCTTC. The chain uses TRBV11-2 and TRBJ2-1; 9 bases agree with TRBD2. CDR1 and CDR2 from the germline V gene are SGHAT and FQNNGV. The CDR3 spans 16 residues.

CDR3 protein: CSARDWASGGGETQYF. CDR3 nucleotides: TGCAGTGCTAGAGATTGGGCTAGCGGGGGTGGAGAGACCCAGTACTTC. V and J are TRBV20-1 and TRBJ2-5, with 10 positions matching TRBD2. The CDR3 runs to 16 residues. After removal of 0 bases from V and 4 bases from J, the junction contained 8 bases not matched to a gene. The germline V gene has CDR1 DFQATT and CDR2 SNEGSKA (reference sequence).

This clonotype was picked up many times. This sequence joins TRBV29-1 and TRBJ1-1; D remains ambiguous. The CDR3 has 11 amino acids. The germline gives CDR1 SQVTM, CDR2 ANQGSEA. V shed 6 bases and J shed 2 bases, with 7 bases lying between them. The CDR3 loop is CSVLHNTEAFF. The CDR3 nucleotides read TGCAGCGTCTTACACAACACTGAAGCTTTCTTT.

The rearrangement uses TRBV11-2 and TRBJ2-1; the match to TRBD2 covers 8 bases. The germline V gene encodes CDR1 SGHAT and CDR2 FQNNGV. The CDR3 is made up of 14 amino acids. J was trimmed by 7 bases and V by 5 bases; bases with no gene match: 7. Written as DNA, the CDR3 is TGTGCCAGCAGCCTATCCGGGACTAGGAATGAGCAGTTCTTC. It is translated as CASSLSGTRNEQFF. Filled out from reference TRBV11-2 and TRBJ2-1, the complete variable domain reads EAGVAQSPRYKIIEKRQSVAFWCNPISGHATLYWYQQILGQGPKLLIQFQNNGVVDDSQLPKDRFSAERLKGVDSTLKIQPAKLEDSAVYLCASSLSGTRNEQFFGPGTRLTVL.

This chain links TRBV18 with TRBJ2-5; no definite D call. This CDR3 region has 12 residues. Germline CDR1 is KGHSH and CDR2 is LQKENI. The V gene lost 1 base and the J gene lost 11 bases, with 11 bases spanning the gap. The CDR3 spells CASSPQLGLQYF. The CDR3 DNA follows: TGTGCCAGCTCACCACAACTCGGCTTGCAGTACTTC.

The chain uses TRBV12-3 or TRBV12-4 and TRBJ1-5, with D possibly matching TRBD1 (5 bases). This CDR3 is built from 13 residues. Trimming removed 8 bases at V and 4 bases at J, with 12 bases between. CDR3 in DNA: TGTGCCAGCCTGGGGGGGTCTAATCAGCCCCAGCATTTT. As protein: CASLGGSNQPQHF.

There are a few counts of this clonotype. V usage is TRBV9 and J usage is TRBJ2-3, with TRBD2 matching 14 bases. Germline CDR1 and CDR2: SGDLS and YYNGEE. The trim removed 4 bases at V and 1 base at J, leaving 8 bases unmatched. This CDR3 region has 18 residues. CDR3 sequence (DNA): TGTGCCAGCAGCACTAGCCCGGGACTAGCGGGAGGCACAGATACGCAGTATTTT. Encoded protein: CASSTSPGLAGGTDTQYF.

The CDR3 coding sequence is TGTGCCAGCACCCCAGGGGACAGGGATACCTACGAGCAGTACTTC. This gives the protein CASTPGDRDTYEQYF. The chain couples TRBV6-1 to TRBJ2-4, with 9 nucleotides matching TRBD1. The DNA matches TRBJ2-7 better at its end, which makes the J call doubtful. This CDR3 comprises 15 residues. CDR1 is MNHNS, CDR2 SASEGT, per germline.

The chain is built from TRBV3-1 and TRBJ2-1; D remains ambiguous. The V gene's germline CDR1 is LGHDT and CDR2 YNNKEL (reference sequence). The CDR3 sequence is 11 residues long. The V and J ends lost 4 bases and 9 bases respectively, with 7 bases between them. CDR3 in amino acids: CASSRLSEQFF. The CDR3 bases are TGTGCCAGCAGCCGACTTTCTGAGCAGTTCTTC.

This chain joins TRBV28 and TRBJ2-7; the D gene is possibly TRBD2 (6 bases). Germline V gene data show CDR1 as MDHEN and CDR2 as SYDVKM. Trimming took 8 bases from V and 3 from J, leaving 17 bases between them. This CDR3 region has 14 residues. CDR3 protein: CASDTSGLRYEQYF. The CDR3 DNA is TGTGCCAGCGATACGAGCGGGCTTCGCTACGAGCAGTACTTC.